One sample yielded the 20 T cell receptor beta chains listed below, sequenced in a study of technical replicates of blood from a few donors. Data came from immunoSEQ multiplex PCR; TCRdb stores just in-frame clones and leaves some out. The sample has approximately 79,000 clones, just under 95% seen once. Material: T cells isolated from PBMCs. These receptor sequences come from a human donor in good health.

CDR3 sequence: CASSLTGTKVDEQYF. The CDR3 region has the DNA TGTGCCAGCAGCTTAACCGGGACAAAGGTCGACGAGCAGTACTTC. The chain couples TRBV5-8 to TRBJ2-7, with a possible D match to TRBD1 (6 bases). Trimming took off 2 bases at V and 5 bases at J, with 17 bases between the two ends. The V gene's germline CDR1 is SGHTS and CDR2 YDEGEE. CDR3 length: 15 residues.

The gene calls are TRBV21-1 and TRBJ1-5; TRBD1, the table's D call, was not compared with the DNA. TRBV21-1 is marked as a pseudogene. The CDR3 has 20 residues. The CDR3 DNA follows: TGTGCCAGCAGCAAAGTGAACGGACAGGGTGCCCTTTATAGCAATCAGCCCCAGCATTTT. Amino acid sequence: CASSKVNGQGALYSNQPQHF.

The chain joins TRBV27 to TRBJ1-2, with TRBD1 matching 7 bases. V trimming: 3 bases; J trimming: 8 bases; junction bases outside the gene matches: 9. This CDR3 is built from 14 residues. CDR1 is MNHEY, CDR2 SMNVEV, per germline (reference sequence). The CDR3 protein is CASSFRQGARGYTF. In DNA, the CDR3 is TGTGCCAGCAGTTTCAGACAGGGCGCGCGAGGCTACACCTTC.

V gene TRBV9 combines with J gene TRBJ2-2, with a weak D call TRBD2 (6 bases). The V and J ends lost 0 bases and 6 bases respectively, with 18 bases between them. Germline CDR1 and CDR2: SGDLS and YYNGEE. The CDR3 covers 17 residues. CDR3 region: CASSVASGTLIAGELFF. In nucleotides, the CDR3 is TGTGCCAGCAGCGTAGCTTCTGGGACTTTGATAGCCGGGGAGCTGTTTTTT.

The chain is built from TRBV11-3 and TRBJ1-3, with D maybe TRBD1 (5 bases). Trimming cost V 5 bases and J 0 bases, with 11 bases left between them. The CDR3 is 15 residues long. Germline lookup yields CDR1 SGHNT and CDR2 YENEEA. CDR3 in amino acids: CASSPRQYSGNTIYF. Written as DNA, the CDR3 is TGTGCCAGCAGCCCCCGACAGTACTCTGGAAACACCATATATTTT.

V and J are TRBV19 and TRBJ2-2; 7 bases are shared with TRBD1. Germline lookup yields CDR1 LNHDA and CDR2 SQIVND (reference sequence). CDR3 size: 15 residues. V shed 11 bases and J 0 bases; nucleotides not matched to a gene: 9. The CDR3 DNA reads as TGTGCCGCACGGTCCGGGACAGCGAACACCGGGGAGCTGTTTTTT. Its protein product is CAARSGTANTGELFF.

The chain has TRBV6-1 and TRBJ2-3, with TRBD2 matching over 7 bases. Germline-derived CDR1 and CDR2 are MNHNS and SASEGT. The length of the CDR3 is 15 residues. V shed 6 bases and J 0 bases; nucleotides not matched to a gene: 6. The CDR3 bases are TGTGCCAGCAGCCTCTATAGCGGGAGCACAGATACGCAGTATTTT. Protein product: CASSLYSGSTDTQYF.

The chain employs TRBV29-1 and TRBJ2-1, with a tentative D call TRBD2 (5 bases). In germline, CDR1 is SQVTM, CDR2 ANQGSEA. The V end was cut by 7 bases, the J end by 4 bases, with 14 bases between. The CDR3 sequence is 13 residues long. DNA for the CDR3: TGCAGCGCTGAGAGCGGAATATACAATGAGCAGTTCTTC. As protein: CSAESGIYNEQFF.

V is TRBV27 and J is TRBJ2-1; the D is unclear. V dropped 0 bases and J dropped 9 bases, with 9 bases sitting between them. From germline, CDR1 is MNHEY and CDR2 SMNVEV (reference sequence). This CDR3 has 13 residues. CDR3 sequence (DNA): TGTGCCAGCAGTTTATCCTCAGGTACTGAGCAGTTCTTC. This translates into CASSLSSGTEQFF.

This chain connects TRBV28 to TRBJ1-3; D is unclear. V shed 4 bases and J shed 0 bases, with 16 bases lying between them. The CDR3 consists of 17 residues. Germline V CDR1 and CDR2: MDHEN, SYDVKM. DNA of the CDR3: TGTGCCAGCAGTTCGGCGGCCCTAAGGAACTCTGGAAACACCATATATTTT. It encodes CASSSAALRNSGNTIYF. The full variable domain, rest sourced from reference TRBV28 and TRBJ1-3, is DVKVTQSSRYLVKRTGEKVFLECVQDMDHENMFWYRQDPGLGLRLIYFSYDVKMKEKGDIPEGYSVSREKKERFSLILESASTNQTSMYLCASSSAALRNSGNTIYFGEGSWLTVV.

The chain uses TRBV5-4 and TRBJ2-2; maybe TRBD1 (5 bases). Trimming left V 6 bases short and J 2 bases short, with 11 bases between. The length of the CDR3 is 14 residues. Germline V gene lookup returns CDR1 SGHNT and CDR2 YYREEE (reference sequence). Written as DNA, the CDR3 is TGTGCCAGCACCGGACATATAAACACCGGGGAGCTGTTTTTT. Protein sequence: CASTGHINTGELFF.

This chain links TRBV4-3 with TRBJ1-2, with D unresolved. In germline, CDR1 is LGHNA, CDR2 YSLEER. The CDR3 covers 13 residues. Trimming cost V 1 base and J 4 bases, with 7 bases left between them. The DNA of the CDR3 is TGCGCCAGCAGCCAAGGGCCAGGCTATGGCTACACCTTC. Encoded protein: CASSQGPGYGYTF.

The genes are TRBV10-2 and TRBJ2-5; 10 nucleotides match TRBD1. Per the germline V gene, CDR1 is WSHSY and CDR2 is SAAADI. Trimming at V came to 3 bases and at J to 5 bases, leaving 6 bases not matched to a gene. The CDR3 runs to 15 residues. The CDR3 DNA sequence: TGCGCCAGCAGTGAAGACAGGGGGCAGCGGGAGACCCAGTACTTC. This translates into CASSEDRGQRETQYF.

This chain links TRBV2 with TRBJ2-7, with 10 bases lining up with TRBD1. Germline assignment: CDR1 SNHLY and CDR2 FYNNEI. The CDR3 is 16 residues long. The junction had 6 bases not matched to a gene; V was cut back by 2 bases and J by 2 bases. Here the CDR3 DNA reads TGTGCCAGCAGTGAACTTGGAGGGACAGGGGCCTACGAGCAGTACTTC. It codes for CASSELGGTGAYEQYF.

The chain combines TRBV7-7 with TRBJ2-5; D gene ambiguous. CDR1 is SSHAT, CDR2 FNYEAQ, per germline (reference sequence). Trimming left V 1 base short and J 3 bases short, with 6 bases between. The CDR3 length is 13 residues. The CDR3: CASSLGQKETQYF. CDR3 in DNA: TGTGCCAGCAGCTTAGGCCAGAAAGAGACCCAGTACTTC.

The chain joins TRBV5-5 to TRBJ2-7, with D possibly matching TRBD2 (5 bases). CDR3 length: 13 residues. Germline V gene data show CDR1 as SGHKS and CDR2 as YYEKEE (reference sequence). Trimming stripped 2 bases from V and 2 bases from J, with 8 bases between. Here the CDR3 reads CASSFRETYEQYF. CDR3 sequence (DNA): TGTGCCAGCAGCTTCCGGGAAACCTACGAGCAGTACTTC.

The rearrangement links TRBV6-5 to TRBJ1-2; 8 bases align to TRBD1. The germline gives CDR1 MNHEY, CDR2 SVGAGI. The trim removed 8 bases at V and 6 bases at J, leaving 8 bases unmatched. The CDR3 covers 13 residues. CDR3 protein: CASGRTGMDGYTF. In DNA form, the CDR3 reads TGTGCCAGCGGAAGGACAGGGATGGATGGCTACACCTTC.

This chain joins TRBV7-2 and TRBJ2-3; tentatively, D is TRBD1 (6 bases). The CDR3 contains 15 residues. The germline gives CDR1 SGHTA, CDR2 FQGNSA. Deletions cut 5 bases from V and 2 bases from J, with 14 bases between. CDR3 DNA: TGTGCCAGCAGCCCCGGACAGATTAACACAGATACGCAGTATTTT. As protein: CASSPGQINTDTQYF.

The genes are TRBV7-9 and TRBJ2-1; 10 bases fit TRBD2. Germline CDR1 and CDR2: SEHNR and FQNEAQ (reference sequence). V lost 1 base, J lost 8 bases, and 5 bases stayed unmatched. CDR3 length equals 15 residues. The CDR3 here is CASSLGEREGDEQFF. In DNA, the CDR3 is TGTGCCAGCAGCTTAGGCGAGCGGGAGGGGGATGAGCAGTTCTTC.

This sequence joins TRBV19 and TRBJ1-1, with no clear D. Deletions cut 0 bases from V and 2 bases from J, with 13 bases between. This CDR3 region has 16 residues. The germline gives CDR1 LNHDA, CDR2 SQIVND (reference sequence). CDR3: CASSIDGMALNTEAFF. CDR3 bases: TGTGCCAGTAGTATAGACGGGATGGCCCTTAACACTGAAGCTTTCTTT.